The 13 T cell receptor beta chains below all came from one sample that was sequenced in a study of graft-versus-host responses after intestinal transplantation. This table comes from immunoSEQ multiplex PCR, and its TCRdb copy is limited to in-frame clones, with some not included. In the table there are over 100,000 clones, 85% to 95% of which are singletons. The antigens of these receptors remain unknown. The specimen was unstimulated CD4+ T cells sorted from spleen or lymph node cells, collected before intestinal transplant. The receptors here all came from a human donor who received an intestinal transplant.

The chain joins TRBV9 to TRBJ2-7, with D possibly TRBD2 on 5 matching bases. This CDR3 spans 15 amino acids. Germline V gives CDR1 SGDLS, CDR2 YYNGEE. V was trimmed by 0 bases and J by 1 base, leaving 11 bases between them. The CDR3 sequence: CASSVGLALSYEQYF. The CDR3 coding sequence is TGTGCCAGCAGCGTAGGTCTAGCCCTTTCCTACGAGCAGTACTTC. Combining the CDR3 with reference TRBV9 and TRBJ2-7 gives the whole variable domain DSGVTQTPKHLITATGQRVTLRCSPRSGDLSVYWYQQSLDQGLQFLIQYYNGEERAKGNILERFSAQQFPDLHSELNLSSLELGDSALYFCASSVGLALSYEQYFGPGTRLTVT.

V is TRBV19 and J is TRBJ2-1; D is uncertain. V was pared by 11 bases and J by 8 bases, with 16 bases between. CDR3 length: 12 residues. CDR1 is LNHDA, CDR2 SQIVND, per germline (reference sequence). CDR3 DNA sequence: TGTGCCCCCCCGGGTTCGTTGGATGAGCAGTTCTTC. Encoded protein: CAPPGSLDEQFF.

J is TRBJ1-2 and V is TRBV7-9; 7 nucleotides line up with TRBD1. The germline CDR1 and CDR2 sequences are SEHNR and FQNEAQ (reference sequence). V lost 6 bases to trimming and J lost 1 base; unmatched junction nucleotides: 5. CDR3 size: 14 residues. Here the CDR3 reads CASRSTGFNYGYTF. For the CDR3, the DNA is TGTGCCAGCAGATCGACAGGGTTTAACTATGGCTACACCTTC.

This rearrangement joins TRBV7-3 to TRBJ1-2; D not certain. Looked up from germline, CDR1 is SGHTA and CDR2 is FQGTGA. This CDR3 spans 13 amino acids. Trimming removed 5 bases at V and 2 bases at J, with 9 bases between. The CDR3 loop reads CASSHDSNYGYTF. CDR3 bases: TGTGCCAGCAGCCACGACTCAAACTATGGCTACACCTTC. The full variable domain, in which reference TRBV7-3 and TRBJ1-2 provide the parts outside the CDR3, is GAGVSQTPSNKVTEKGKYVELRCDPISGHTALYWYRQSLGQGPEFLIYFQGTGAADDSGLPNDRFFAVRPEGSVSTLKIQRTERGDSAVYLCASSHDSNYGYTFGSGTRLTVV.

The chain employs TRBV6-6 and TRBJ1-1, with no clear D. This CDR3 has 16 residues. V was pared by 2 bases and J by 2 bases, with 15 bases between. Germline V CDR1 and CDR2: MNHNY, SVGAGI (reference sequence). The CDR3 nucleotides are TGTGCCAGCAGTTACCCCTGGCAGGTGACCAACACTGAAGCTTTCTTT. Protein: CASSYPWQVTNTEAFF.

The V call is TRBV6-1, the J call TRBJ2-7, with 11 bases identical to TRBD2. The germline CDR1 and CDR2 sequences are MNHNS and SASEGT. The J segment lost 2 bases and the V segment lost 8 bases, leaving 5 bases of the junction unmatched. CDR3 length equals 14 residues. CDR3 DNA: TGTGCCAGCCGAGGACTAGCGGGCACCTACGAGCAGTACTTC. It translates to CASRGLAGTYEQYF.

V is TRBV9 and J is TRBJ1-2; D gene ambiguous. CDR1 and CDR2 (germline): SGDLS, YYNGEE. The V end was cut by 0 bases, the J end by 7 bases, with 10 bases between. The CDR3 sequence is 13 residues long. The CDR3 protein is CASSVVEVGGYTF. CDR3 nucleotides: TGTGCCAGCAGCGTAGTAGAGGTTGGTGGCTACACCTTC.

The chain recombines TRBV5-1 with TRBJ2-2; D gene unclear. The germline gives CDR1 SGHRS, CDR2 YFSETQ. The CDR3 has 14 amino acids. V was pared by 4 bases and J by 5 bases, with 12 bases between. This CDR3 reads CASSTGPRTGELFF. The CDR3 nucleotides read TGCGCCAGCAGCACCGGGCCTCGGACCGGGGAGCTGTTTTTT.

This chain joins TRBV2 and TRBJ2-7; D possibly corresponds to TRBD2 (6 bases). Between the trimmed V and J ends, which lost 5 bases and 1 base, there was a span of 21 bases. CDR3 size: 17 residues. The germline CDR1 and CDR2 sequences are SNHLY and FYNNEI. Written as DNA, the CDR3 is TGTGCCAGCAGTCATAATGCCGTGGGAGGCGGGTCCTACGAGCAGTACTTC. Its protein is CASSHNAVGGGSYEQYF.

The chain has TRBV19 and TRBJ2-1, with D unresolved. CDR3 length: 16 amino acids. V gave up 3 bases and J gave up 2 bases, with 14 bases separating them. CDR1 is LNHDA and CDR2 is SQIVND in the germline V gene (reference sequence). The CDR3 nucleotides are TGTGCCAGTAGTATGGTCCAGAGGCTCCCCTACAATGAGCAGTTCTTC. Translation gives CASSMVQRLPYNEQFF.

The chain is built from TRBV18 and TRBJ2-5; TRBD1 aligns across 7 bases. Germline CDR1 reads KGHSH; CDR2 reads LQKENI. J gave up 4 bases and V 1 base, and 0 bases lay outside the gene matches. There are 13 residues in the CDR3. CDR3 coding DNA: TGTGCCAGCTCACCACGACAGGGAGAGACCCAGTACTTC. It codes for CASSPRQGETQYF.

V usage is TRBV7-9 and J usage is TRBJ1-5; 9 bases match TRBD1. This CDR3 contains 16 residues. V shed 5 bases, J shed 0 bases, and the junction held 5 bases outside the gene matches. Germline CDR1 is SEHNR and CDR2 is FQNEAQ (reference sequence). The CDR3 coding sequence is TGTGCCAGCAGCCGGACGACAGGGGGTAGCAATCAGCCCCAGCATTTT. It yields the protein CASSRTTGGSNQPQHF. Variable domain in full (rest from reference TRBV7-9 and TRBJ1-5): DTGVSQNPRHKITKRGQNVTFRCDPISEHNRLYWYRQTLGQGPEFLTYFQNEAQLEKSRLLSDRFSAERPKGSFSTLEIQRTEQGDSAMYLCASSRTTGGSNQPQHFGDGTRLSIL.

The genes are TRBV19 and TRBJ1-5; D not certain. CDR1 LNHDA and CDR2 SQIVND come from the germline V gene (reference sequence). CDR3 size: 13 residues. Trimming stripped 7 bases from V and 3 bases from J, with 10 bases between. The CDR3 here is CASTALFNQPQHF. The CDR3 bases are TGTGCCAGTACGGCGCTATTCAATCAGCCCCAGCATTTT.